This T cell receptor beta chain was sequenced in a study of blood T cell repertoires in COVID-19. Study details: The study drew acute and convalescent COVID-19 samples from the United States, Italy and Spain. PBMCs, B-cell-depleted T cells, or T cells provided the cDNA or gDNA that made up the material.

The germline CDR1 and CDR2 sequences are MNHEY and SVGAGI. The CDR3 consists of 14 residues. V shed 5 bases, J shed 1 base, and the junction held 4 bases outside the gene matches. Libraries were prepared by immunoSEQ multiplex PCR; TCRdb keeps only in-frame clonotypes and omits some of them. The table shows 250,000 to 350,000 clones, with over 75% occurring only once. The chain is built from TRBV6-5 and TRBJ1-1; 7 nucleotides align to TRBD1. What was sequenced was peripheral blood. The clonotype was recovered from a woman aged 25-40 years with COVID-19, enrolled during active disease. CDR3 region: CASSHRGPNTEAFF. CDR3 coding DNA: TGTGCCAGCAGTCACAGGGGTCCGAACACTGAAGCTTTCTTT.